Below, 28 T cell receptor beta chains from the same sample are listed, as sequenced in a study of blood T cell repertoires in COVID-19. Profiling relied on immunoSEQ multiplex PCR, and the TCRdb table lists in-frame clones only, not all of them. The sample has 250,000 to 300,000 clones, about 86% seen once. The sample was peripheral blood. These receptors were taken from a woman in her 70s with COVID-19, enrolled during active disease.

The gene calls are TRBV27 and TRBJ1-2; D not certain. This CDR3 comprises 13 residues. The germline V gene has CDR1 MNHEY and CDR2 SMNVEV (reference sequence). V dropped 3 bases and J dropped 4 bases, with 9 bases sitting between them. The CDR3 loop reads CASSFGGAYGYTF. CDR3 DNA: TGTGCCAGCAGTTTTGGAGGCGCCTATGGCTACACCTTC.

This chain connects TRBV12-3 or TRBV12-4 to TRBJ1-4; D is unresolved. The CDR3 loop spans 12 amino acids. The ends were cut back, 6 bases at V and 1 base at J, with 3 bases in the middle. The CDR3 sequence is CASSLTNEKLFF. CDR3 nucleotide sequence: TGTGCCAGCAGCCTAACTAATGAAAAACTGTTTTTT.

The chain recombines TRBV7-9 with TRBJ2-7, with a tentative D call TRBD2 (6 bases). The CDR3 is 16 residues long. V lost 3 bases, J lost 2 bases, and 17 bases lay in between. Germline CDR1 reads SEHNR; CDR2 reads FQNEAQ (reference sequence). The CDR3 nucleotides are TGTGCCAGCAGCTTTGCTTGGGGGGAGTTTCCCTACGAGCAGTACTTC. It is translated as CASSFAWGEFPYEQYF.

The J gene is TRBJ2-3, the V gene TRBV5-6, with D unclear. The CDR3 runs 13 residues. Germline V gene sequence: CDR1 SGHDT, CDR2 YYEEEE. V gave up 1 base and J gave up 4 bases, with 7 bases separating them. The CDR3 protein is CASSLNSPDTQYF. DNA for the CDR3: TGTGCCAGCAGCTTGAACAGCCCAGATACGCAGTATTTT.

Only one count was recorded for this clone. The chain joins TRBV6-5 to TRBJ2-2; possible D gene TRBD2, 5 bases. The ends were cut back, 5 bases at V and 1 base at J, with 8 bases in the middle. The germline V gene encodes CDR1 MNHEY and CDR2 SVGAGI. This CDR3 region has 14 residues. The CDR3 nucleotides read TGTGCCAGCAGTCCCCGGGAGAACACCGGGGAGCTGTTTTTT. Translating it yields CASSPRENTGELFF.

Comment on this clone: A much larger clone sits a single nucleotide away, making a read error possible. The chain has TRBV11-2 and TRBJ2-2; D remains unclear. Germline CDR1 is SGHAT and CDR2 is FQNNGV. The CDR3 sequence is 12 residues long. V was pared by 3 bases and J by 4 bases, with 3 bases between. The CDR3 spells CASSFGTGELFF. The DNA for the CDR3 is TGTGCCAGCAGCTTCGGCACCGGGGAGCTGTTTTTT. Full variable domain (remainder filled in from reference TRBV11-2 and TRBJ2-2): EAGVAQSPRYKIIEKRQSVAFWCNPISGHATLYWYQQILGQGPKLLIQFQNNGVVDDSQLPKDRFSAERLKGVDSTLKIQPAKLEDSAVYLCASSFGTGELFFGEGSRLTVL.

This chain joins TRBV4-1 and TRBJ1-2, with 7 bases that match TRBD1. Germline V gives CDR1 MGHRA, CDR2 YSYEKL. The CDR3 extends over 15 amino acids. Unmatched junction bases numbered 7, after V lost 0 bases and J lost 6 bases. The CDR3 protein is CASSQDDRENNGYTF. As DNA, the CDR3 is TGCGCCAGCAGCCAAGACGACAGGGAGAATAATGGCTACACCTTC.

The chain carries TRBV5-1 and TRBJ2-3, with D possibly being TRBD1 (5 bases). The CDR3 runs to 14 residues. The germline V gene encodes CDR1 SGHRS and CDR2 YFSETQ. V was trimmed by 2 bases and J by 5 bases, leaving 12 bases between them. The CDR3 DNA is TGCGCCAGCAGCTTACAGGCTACAGGAGATACGCAGTATTTT. This codes for CASSLQATGDTQYF.

The chain has TRBV6-5 and TRBJ1-2; TRBD1 matches 7 bases. Trimming at V came to 8 bases and at J to 7 bases, leaving 7 bases not matched to a gene. From germline, CDR1 is MNHEY and CDR2 SVGAGI. CDR3 length equals 12 residues. The CDR3 is CASAGTVAGYTF. The CDR3 coding sequence is TGTGCCAGCGCGGGGACAGTCGCTGGCTACACCTTC.

Written as DNA, the CDR3 is TGTGCCAGCAGCCAATCCGCAGGGGAAGGCTACACCTTC. It is translated as CASSQSAGEGYTF. The V gene is TRBV3-1 (or the pseudogene TRBV3-2), the J gene TRBJ1-2, with D tentatively TRBD1 (6 bases). The CDR3 covers 13 residues. The V end was cut by 2 bases, the J end by 8 bases, with 12 bases between. Germline V lookup: CDR1 LGHDT, CDR2 YNNKEL (reference sequence).

This clone was observed once. The chain links TRBV6-6 to TRBJ2-3, with D perhaps TRBD2 (6 bases). The V and J ends lost 4 bases and 2 bases respectively, with 10 bases between them. This CDR3 contains 14 residues. CDR1 and CDR2 (germline): MNHNY, SVGAGI (reference sequence). For the CDR3, the DNA is TGTGCCAGCAGTTTAGGGACTTTCACAGATACGCAGTATTTT. Translated, it gives CASSLGTFTDTQYF.

This clone was counted only a few times. The sample has other DNA sequences that encode this CDR3 too. The rearrangement links TRBV5-1 to TRBJ2-7; perhaps TRBD1 as D (5 bases). Germline V lookup: CDR1 SGHRS, CDR2 YFSETQ. V lost 5 bases, J lost 0 bases, and 9 bases lay in between. CDR3 size: 13 residues. The CDR3 protein is CASSGQGSYEQYF. The CDR3, as DNA: TGCGCCAGCAGTGGCCAGGGCTCCTACGAGCAGTACTTC.

The chain carries TRBV9 and TRBJ1-1, with D maybe TRBD1 (5 bases). In germline, CDR1 is SGDLS, CDR2 YYNGEE. The ends were cut back, 3 bases at V and 5 bases at J, with 17 bases in the middle. The CDR3 is 15 residues long. CDR3 in DNA: TGTGCCAGCAGCGGGGGCTCTCTGGGTAGAACTGAAGCTTTCTTT. Protein sequence: CASSGGSLGRTEAFF.

The table lists this clone with a count of one. The V gene is TRBV5-5, the J gene TRBJ2-3, with TRBD2 matching over 13 bases. From germline, CDR1 is SGHKS and CDR2 YYEKEE (reference sequence). The ends lost 5 bases at V and 1 base at J; junction bases unmatched: 7. The CDR3 is 17 residues long. CDR3 in amino acids: CASRRTSGGLGTDTQYF. CDR3 DNA sequence: TGTGCCAGCAGGCGGACTAGCGGGGGACTAGGCACAGATACGCAGTATTTT.

The rearrangement links TRBV29-1 to TRBJ2-2; D perhaps matches TRBD1 (6 bases). The CDR3 covers 12 residues. Germline V gene sequence: CDR1 SQVTM, CDR2 ANQGSEA. V was trimmed by 3 bases and J by 6 bases, leaving 8 bases between them. CDR3 in amino acids: CSVDRGPGELFF. The DNA for the CDR3 is TGCAGCGTTGACAGGGGACCCGGGGAGCTGTTTTTT.

This chain uses TRBV18 with TRBJ1-2; maybe TRBD1 (5 bases). Trimming took off 3 bases at V and 0 bases at J, with 14 bases between the two ends. The CDR3 runs to 16 residues. Germline V CDR1 and CDR2: KGHSH, LQKENI. CDR3 in DNA: TGTGCCAGCTCACCCGGGGGGAGTCAAGCTAACTATGGCTACACCTTC. Translated: CASSPGGSQANYGYTF.

The CDR3 DNA reads as TGTGCCAGCAGCTCCACAGCCTATTCACCCCTCCACTTT. This encodes CASSSTAYSPLHF. The chain has TRBV11-2 and TRBJ1-6; D is undetermined. The germline CDR1 and CDR2 sequences are SGHAT and FQNNGV. V was clipped by 4 bases and J by 8 bases, with 9 bases between them. The length of the CDR3 is 13 residues.

This clone was seen a few times. The chain combines TRBV21-1 with TRBJ2-3; TRBD2, as called in the table, went unchecked against the DNA. TRBV21-1 is assigned pseudogene status. CDR3 length: 14 amino acids. The DNA for the CDR3 is TGTGCCACCTTGGCCGGACTCGGTGGGGATACGCAGTATTTT. Encoded protein: CATLAGLGGDTQYF.

This clone was detected only a few times. The rearrangement joins TRBV5-1 to TRBJ2-1; the D gene is possibly TRBD1 (5 bases). Germline CDR1 is SGHRS and CDR2 is YFSETQ. The V and J ends lost 3 bases and 5 bases respectively, with 21 bases between them. The CDR3 has 17 residues. CDR3 sequence (DNA): TGCGCCAGCAGCTGGAACAGGAAAAGCCATTCTAACAATGAGCAGTTCTTC. Its translation: CASSWNRKSHSNNEQFF.

V usage is TRBV28 and J usage is TRBJ2-7; 7 positions agree with TRBD1. Losses at the gene ends were 4 bases for V and 7 bases for J; bases not matched to a gene: 13. The CDR3 runs to 15 residues. Germline assignment: CDR1 MDHEN and CDR2 SYDVKM. The CDR3 DNA is TGTGCCAGCAGTTCCCAAGACAGGGTTATTGGTGAGCAGTACTTC. Translated: CASSSQDRVIGEQYF.

The chain combines TRBV29-1 with TRBJ1-3; D is perhaps TRBD1 (6 bases). Germline-derived CDR1 and CDR2 are SQVTM and ANQGSEA. Trimming took off 6 bases at V and 0 bases at J, with 18 bases between the two ends. The CDR3 is 16 amino acids. The CDR3 coding sequence is TGCAGCGTCGTGTCCCTCGGACAGACCTCTGGAAACACCATATATTTT. Protein: CSVVSLGQTSGNTIYF. Full variable domain (remainder filled in from reference TRBV29-1 and TRBJ1-3): SAVISQKPSRDICQRGTSLTIQCQVDSQVTMMFWYRQQPGQSLTLIATANQGSEATYESGFVIDKFPISRPNLTFSTLTVSNMSPEDSSIYLCSVVSLGQTSGNTIYFGEGSWLTVV.

The chain recombines TRBV12-5 with TRBJ2-5; D may be TRBD1 (6 bases). The CDR3 length is 16 residues. In germline, CDR1 is LGHNT, CDR2 FRNRAP. V lost 1 base and J 1 base, leaving 13 bases between the germline ends. The CDR3 DNA reads TGTGCTAGTGGTTTGGGTGGGGGCTCGTTCCAAGAGACCCAGTACTTC. This translates into CASGLGGGSFQETQYF.

The chain combines TRBV2 with TRBJ2-3; TRBD1 aligns across 7 bases. This CDR3 is 14 amino acids long. Trimming cost V 7 bases and J 3 bases; bases outside gene matches: 7. Germline V lookup: CDR1 SNHLY, CDR2 FYNNEI. CDR3 sequence reads: CASKRTGLTDTQYF. The CDR3 nucleotides read TGTGCCAGCAAGCGGACAGGCCTTACAGATACGCAGTATTTT.

The gene calls are TRBV5-6 and TRBJ2-1; perhaps TRBD2 as D (7 bases). The CDR3 length is 15 residues. The V gene lost 4 bases and the J gene lost 2 bases, with 13 bases spanning the gap. CDR1 and CDR2 (germline): SGHDT, YYEEEE. As DNA, the CDR3 is TGTGCCAGCAGCCTAGGCGGGGGCGCCTACAATGAGCAGTTCTTC. Protein: CASSLGGGAYNEQFF.

The chain uses TRBV5-6 and TRBJ1-6; D is possibly TRBD1 (5 bases). CDR3 length equals 17 residues. V was pared by 7 bases and J by 5 bases, with 22 bases between. Germline CDR1 is SGHDT and CDR2 is YYEEEE. CDR3: CASGRAGDVFDNSPLHF. The CDR3 coding sequence is TGTGCCAGCGGTAGGGCGGGGGATGTCTTCGATAATTCACCCCTCCACTTT. Variable domain in full (rest from reference TRBV5-6 and TRBJ1-6): DAGVTQSPTHLIKTRGQQVTLRCSPKSGHDTVSWYQQALGQGPQFIFQYYEEEERQRGNFPDRFSGHQFPNYSSELNVNALLLGDSALYLCASGRAGDVFDNSPLHFGNGTRLTVT.

The rearrangement joins TRBV11-2 to TRBJ2-3; tentative D call: TRBD1 (5 bases). The CDR3 totals 14 residues. Deletions cut 4 bases from V and 2 bases from J, with 10 bases between. Germline values: CDR1 SGHAT, CDR2 FQNNGV. The CDR3 is CASSWGLYTDTQYF. CDR3 DNA sequence: TGTGCCAGCAGCTGGGGCCTATACACAGATACGCAGTATTTT.

The chain combines TRBV12-2 with TRBJ2-5; the table's D call, TRBD2, was not checked against the DNA. TRBV12-2 is labeled a pseudogene. CDR3 length: 15 residues. CDR3 coding DNA: TGTGCAAGTCGCCTAGGGGGCGGGACGTCAGGGACCCAGTACTTC. Its protein is CASRLGGGTSGTQYF.

The chain carries TRBV7-2 and TRBJ2-7; 10 bases are a match to TRBD1. The CDR3 has 19 residues. Trimming cost V 6 bases and J 2 bases; bases outside gene matches: 19. The germline V gene encodes CDR1 SGHTA and CDR2 FQGNSA. CDR3 protein: CASRPGTGVVSGTTYEQYF. In DNA form, the CDR3 reads TGTGCCAGCAGACCCGGGACAGGGGTTGTCTCGGGGACTACCTACGAGCAGTACTTC.